A single sample is the source of the 32 T cell receptor beta chains below, sequenced in a study of response to subunit inactivated influenza vaccine. TCRdb processed the RT-PCR reads anew with MiXCR; each CDR3 protein has one entry. The sample has about 800,000 distinct CDR3 sequences, 21% seen once. Material: PBMCs from blood, obtained about 5 days after vaccination. The receptors originated from a man aged 45-65 years who received an inactivated influenza vaccine.

V gene TRBV27 combines with J gene TRBJ2-7, with 8 bases identical to TRBD2. With V trimmed by 2 bases and J by 3 bases, 6 bases remained unmatched. Germline assignment: CDR1 MNHEY and CDR2 SMNVEV (reference sequence). The CDR3 is 15 residues long. CDR3 DNA: TGTGCCAGCAGTTTAACTAGCGGACGATTCTACGAGCAGTACTTC. As protein: CASSLTSGRFYEQYF.

This clonotype was detected ten times or more. The chain links TRBV10-3 to TRBJ2-7; no firm D call. Germline CDR1 is ENHRY and CDR2 is SYGVKD. This CDR3 comprises 12 residues. Between the trimmed V and J ends, which lost 5 bases and 0 bases, there was a span of 5 bases. This CDR3 is CAISPSSYEQYF. The CDR3 nucleotides read TGTGCCATCAGTCCCTCCTCCTACGAGCAGTACTTC.

This chain links TRBV9 with TRBJ2-1; D perhaps matches TRBD2 (6 bases). With 3 bases removed from V and 0 bases from J, the gap between germline ends came to 10 bases. Germline CDR1 SGDLS, CDR2 YYNGEE. The CDR3 is 15 residues long. This chain's CDR3 is CASSDDGSSYNEQFF. In DNA form, the CDR3 reads TGTGCCAGCAGCGACGACGGGAGCTCCTACAATGAGCAGTTCTTC.

Concerning this clonotype itself: At one boundary the junction diverges from the germline segment, which might be a read error. V and J are TRBV7-6 and TRBJ2-7, with D perhaps matching TRBD1 (6 bases). This CDR3 comprises 14 residues. CDR1 and CDR2 (germline): SGHVS, FNYEAQ. This CDR3 is CASSLADRYYERYF. The CDR3 DNA follows: TGTGCCAGCAGCTTAGCGGACAGATACTACGAGCGGTACTTC. Complete variable domain (other parts from reference TRBV7-6 and TRBJ2-7): GAGVSQSPRYKVTKRGQDVALRCDPISGHVSLYWYRQALGQGPEFLTYFNYEAQQDKSGLPNDRFSAERPEGSISTLTIQRTEQRDSAMYRCASSLADRYYERYFGPGTRLTVT.

This clonotype was counted between two and nine times. The chain is built from TRBV6-2 or TRBV6-3 and TRBJ2-1; a weak D match, TRBD2 (6 bases). Looked up from germline, CDR1 is MNHEY and CDR2 is SVGEGT. CDR3 size: 15 residues. Trimming took off 2 bases at V and 9 bases at J, with 17 bases between the two ends. The CDR3 coding sequence is TGTGCCAGCAGTTACATCGGGAGCGGTTGGGGTGAGCAGTTCTTC. It is translated as CASSYIGSGWGEQFF.

The chain carries TRBV10-3 and TRBJ2-3; 14 bases agree with TRBD2. Germline V gene sequence: CDR1 ENHRY, CDR2 SYGVKD. V gave up 6 bases and J gave up 3 bases; unmatched junction bases: 8. The CDR3 length is 17 residues. The CDR3 sequence is CAISKTGTSGSTDTQYF. As DNA, the CDR3 is TGTGCCATCAGCAAGACCGGGACTAGCGGGAGTACAGATACGCAGTATTTT.

This sequence joins TRBV6-1 and TRBJ2-4, with 8 bases that match TRBD2. CDR3 length equals 17 residues. V was clipped by 8 bases and J by 0 bases; unmatched bases: 12. CDR1 and CDR2 from the germline V gene are MNHNS and SASEGT. CDR3 in DNA: TGTGCCAGCGGGCTAGGCGGGGGGCTAGGAGCCAAAAACATTCAGTACTTC. The encoded protein is CASGLGGGLGAKNIQYF.

V usage is TRBV20-1 and J usage is TRBJ2-1; D is unclear. CDR3 length equals 8 residues. Germline-derived CDR1 and CDR2 are DFQATT and SNEGSKA (reference sequence). The CDR3 here is CRPNEQFF. Written as DNA, the CDR3 is TGCCGTCCCAATGAGCAGTTCTTC.

The V call is TRBV9, the J call TRBJ2-7; 7 nucleotides line up with TRBD1. The trim removed 3 bases at V and 4 bases at J, leaving 4 bases unmatched. CDR1 SGDLS and CDR2 YYNGEE come from the germline V gene. The CDR3 loop spans 13 amino acids. In DNA form, the CDR3 reads TGTGCCAGCAGCGAGGGACAGCATTACGAGCAGTACTTC. Amino acids: CASSEGQHYEQYF. The whole variable domain, filled in from reference TRBV9 and TRBJ2-7, reads DSGVTQTPKHLITATGQRVTLRCSPRSGDLSVYWYQQSLDQGLQFLIQYYNGEERAKGNILERFSAQQFPDLHSELNLSSLELGDSALYFCASSEGQHYEQYFGPGTRLTVT.

This clonotype was seen a handful of times. The rearrangement links TRBV12-3 or TRBV12-4 to TRBJ2-7; D unresolved. The CDR3 totals 13 residues. V was clipped by 2 bases and J by 5 bases, with 10 bases between them. CDR3 amino acids: CASSLSAVHEQYF. CDR3 in DNA: TGTGCCAGCAGTTTATCGGCCGTTCACGAGCAGTACTTC.

The V gene is TRBV11-2, the J gene TRBJ2-5, with D possibly matching TRBD2 (6 bases). CDR1 is SGHAT and CDR2 is FQNNGV in the germline V gene. CDR3 length equals 13 residues. V gave up 5 bases and J gave up 5 bases, with 12 bases separating them. The CDR3 loop is CASSHYSGETQYF. The DNA for the CDR3 is TGTGCCAGCAGCCATTACAGCGGGGAGACCCAGTACTTC.

This chain connects TRBV20-1 to TRBJ2-5; D gene uncertain. The V and J ends lost 0 bases and 5 bases respectively, with 16 bases between them. This CDR3 has 15 amino acids. The germline V gene has CDR1 DFQATT and CDR2 SNEGSKA (reference sequence). CDR3 protein: CSARDARTARETQYF. The CDR3 DNA reads as TGCAGTGCTAGAGACGCCCGAACGGCGCGGGAGACCCAGTACTTC.

This clonotype was detected many times. In DNA form, the CDR3 reads TGCAGCGTCGCAGAACAGGGAAACACTGAAGCTTTCTTT. Protein: CSVAEQGNTEAFF. The chain links TRBV29-1 to TRBJ1-1, with D possibly matching TRBD1 (6 bases). The V gene lost 6 bases and the J gene lost 2 bases, with 13 bases spanning the gap. Germline V gene sequence: CDR1 SQVTM, CDR2 ANQGSEA. The CDR3 runs to 13 residues.

This sequence joins TRBV6-1 and TRBJ2-7, with TRBD2 matching 7 bases. Losses at the gene ends were 4 bases for V and 0 bases for J; bases not matched to a gene: 9. This CDR3 comprises 16 residues. Per germline, CDR1 MNHNS and CDR2 SASEGT. The CDR3 DNA reads as TGTGCCAGCAGTGGTTGGGCTAGCGGCTCCTCCTACGAGCAGTACTTC. Amino acid sequence: CASSGWASGSSYEQYF.

The chain links TRBV25-1 to TRBJ1-1, with 9 bases aligning to TRBD1. CDR3 length: 16 residues. Germline-derived CDR1 and CDR2 are MGHDK and SYGVNS. V gave up 4 bases and J gave up 4 bases; unmatched junction bases: 10. DNA for the CDR3: TGTGCCAGCAGTGCCTGGGACAGGGATCGGGGCACTGAAGCTTTCTTT. It encodes CASSAWDRDRGTEAFF.

The V gene is TRBV29-1, the J gene TRBJ2-6, with a weak D call TRBD1 (5 bases). Trimming shortened V by 4 bases and J by 0 bases, and 13 bases separated the two germline ends. Germline loops: CDR1 SQVTM, CDR2 ANQGSEA. This CDR3 is built from 16 residues. The CDR3 is CSVAWGSSSGANVLTF. Written as DNA, the CDR3 is TGCAGCGTTGCCTGGGGCTCCAGCTCTGGGGCCAACGTCCTGACTTTC.

This clonotype was seen a handful of times. The V and J genes are TRBV20-1 and TRBJ2-3; D may be TRBD1 or TRBD2 (6 bases each). Germline CDR1 and CDR2: DFQATT and SNEGSKA (reference sequence). The CDR3 has 14 residues. The ends were cut back, 3 bases at V and 1 base at J, with 11 bases in the middle. This chain's CDR3 is CSASLEGGTDTQYF. The CDR3 DNA follows: TGCAGTGCTAGTCTGGAGGGGGGCACAGATACGCAGTATTTT.

This clonotype occurred many times. The J gene is TRBJ2-3, the V gene TRBV5-6; no clear D. This CDR3 region has 13 residues. The V end lost 2 bases, the J end lost 2 bases, and 6 bases lay between the germline ends. CDR1 and CDR2 (germline): SGHDT, YYEEEE. The CDR3 region is CASSLRATDTQYF. CDR3 coding DNA: TGTGCCAGCAGCTTACGGGCCACAGATACGCAGTATTTT.

The chain combines TRBV6-5 with TRBJ2-4; D unresolved. V gave up 0 bases and J gave up 5 bases, with 8 bases separating them. The CDR3 has 14 amino acids. Germline lookup yields CDR1 MNHEY and CDR2 SVGAGI. CDR3 protein: CASSYSWRENIQYF. The DNA of the CDR3 is TGTGCCAGCAGTTACTCGTGGCGAGAAAACATTCAGTACTTC.

In this sample, this clonotype turned up a few times. This chain connects TRBV5-4 to TRBJ1-6; D unresolved. Trimming stripped 0 bases from V and 6 bases from J, with 22 bases between. The germline gives CDR1 SGHNT, CDR2 YYREEE (reference sequence). This CDR3 spans 19 amino acids. CDR3 sequence reads: CASSLGYQVRRVGNSPLHF. DNA of the CDR3: TGTGCCAGCAGCTTGGGATATCAAGTTCGGCGGGTGGGTAATTCACCCCTCCACTTT.

The gene calls are TRBV7-3 and TRBJ1-1; no clear D. Germline-derived CDR1 and CDR2 are SGHTA and FQGTGA. The CDR3 length is 12 residues. V shed 2 bases and J shed 8 bases, with 9 bases lying between them. The CDR3 nucleotides read TGTGCCAGCAGCTTAGAGCTGGGAGAAGCTTTCTTT. It encodes CASSLELGEAFF.

This clonotype has only one observation. V usage is TRBV28 and J usage is TRBJ2-5, with D unresolved. Germline-derived CDR1 and CDR2 are MDHEN and SYDVKM. The ends were cut back, 8 bases at V and 2 bases at J, with 12 bases in the middle. The CDR3 covers 13 residues. The DNA of the CDR3 is TGTGCCAGCCTTCGGCAGGCACAAGAGACCCAGTACTTC. Protein: CASLRQAQETQYF.

This clonotype appeared many times. The chain carries TRBV6-2 or TRBV6-3 and TRBJ2-7; 8 bases are shared with TRBD2. CDR1 is MNHEY, CDR2 SVGEGT, per germline. V gave up 6 bases and J gave up 2 bases; unmatched junction bases: 6. The CDR3 runs 14 residues. CDR3 loop: CASRPMGLAYEQYF. As DNA, the CDR3 is TGTGCCAGCAGACCCATGGGACTAGCCTACGAGCAGTACTTC.

The chain links TRBV15 to TRBJ2-3; D may be TRBD2 (7 bases). The CDR3 length is 16 residues. Germline lookup yields CDR1 LNHNV and CDR2 YYDKDF (reference sequence). V dropped 5 bases and J dropped 3 bases, with 18 bases sitting between them. CDR3 sequence reads: CATSSRRGGLTDTQYF. The CDR3, as DNA: TGTGCCACCAGCTCACGAAGGGGGGGATTAACAGATACGCAGTATTTT.

The chain carries TRBV28 and TRBJ2-2, with D perhaps matching TRBD2 (6 bases). The germline V and J ends were trimmed by 8 bases and 4 bases, with 14 bases remaining between them. In germline, CDR1 is MDHEN, CDR2 SYDVKM. The CDR3 runs 14 residues. CDR3 sequence: CASFWGGGTGELFF. CDR3 DNA sequence: TGTGCCAGCTTCTGGGGAGGCGGCACCGGGGAGCTGTTTTTT.

The chain carries TRBV6-6 and TRBJ2-2, with a weak D call TRBD2 (6 bases). The ends were cut back, 6 bases at V and 9 bases at J, with 14 bases in the middle. Germline CDR1 is MNHNY and CDR2 is SVGAGI (reference sequence). The CDR3 has 13 residues. The CDR3 protein is CASSRGDRRELFF. The CDR3 DNA is TGTGCCAGCAGCCGCGGGGACCGCCGGGAGCTGTTTTTT.

CDR3 bases: TGTGCCAGCAGTGCCTCGACAGGGGCGAAAGAGACCCAGTACTTC. Encoded protein: CASSASTGAKETQYF. The genes are TRBV25-1 and TRBJ2-5, with TRBD1 identical over 8 bases. V lost 4 bases to trimming and J lost 3 bases; unmatched junction nucleotides: 7. Germline CDR1 and CDR2: MGHDK and SYGVNS. The CDR3 has 15 amino acids.

This clonotype was seen at least ten times. J is TRBJ2-7 and V is TRBV29-1; weak D call: TRBD1 (6 bases). The CDR3 consists of 13 residues. The V gene lost 3 bases and the J gene lost 3 bases, with 12 bases spanning the gap. The germline CDR1 and CDR2 sequences are SQVTM and ANQGSEA. CDR3 nucleotide sequence: TGCAGCGTTGACGAACCGGACAGCTACGAGCAGTACTTC. Residues: CSVDEPDSYEQYF.

This clonotype was counted at least ten times. The chain carries TRBV5-4 and TRBJ1-1; D is undetermined. Per germline, CDR1 SGHNT and CDR2 YYREEE (reference sequence). The V end lost 4 bases, the J end lost 0 bases, and 7 bases lay between the germline ends. The CDR3 has 13 residues. CDR3 bases: TGTGCCAGCAGCCCCTCCTTGAACACTGAAGCTTTCTTT. The encoded protein is CASSPSLNTEAFF. Full variable domain (outside the CDR3, taken from reference TRBV5-4 and TRBJ1-1): ETGVTQSPTHLIKTRGQQVTLRCSSQSGHNTVSWYQQALGQGPQFIFQYYREEENGRGNFPPRFSGLQFPNYSSELNVNALELDDSALYLCASSPSLNTEAFFGQGTRLTVV.

This clonotype has only a few counts. J is TRBJ2-1 and V is TRBV28; D unresolved. V lost 0 bases and J lost 9, with 12 bases in between. The CDR3 covers 14 residues. The germline V gene encodes CDR1 MDHEN and CDR2 SYDVKM. For the CDR3, the DNA is TGTGCCAGCAGTTTATGGTCTGACCGACCTGAGCAGTTCTTC. Residues: CASSLWSDRPEQFF. The whole variable domain, remainder taken from reference TRBV28 and TRBJ2-1, is DVKVTQSSRYLVKRTGEKVFLECVQDMDHENMFWYRQDPGLGLRLIYFSYDVKMKEKGDIPEGYSVSREKKERFSLILESASTNQTSMYLCASSLWSDRPEQFFGPGTRLTVL.

This clonotype was observed a few times. V usage is TRBV6-5 and J usage is TRBJ2-2; D is undetermined. Germline CDR1 and CDR2: MNHEY and SVGAGI. This CDR3 region has 15 residues. Trimming removed 3 bases at V and 0 bases at J, with 8 bases between. CDR3 sequence reads: CASSYNPTNTGELFF. The CDR3 DNA reads as TGTGCCAGCAGTTATAACCCGACGAACACCGGGGAGCTGTTTTTT.

The V and J genes are TRBV3-1 and TRBJ1-1, with TRBD1 as a possible D gene (6 bases). The CDR3 has 16 amino acids. Trimming pared 0 bases from V and 4 bases from J, leaving 15 bases between. Germline lookup yields CDR1 LGHDT and CDR2 YNNKEL (reference sequence). In DNA form, the CDR3 reads TGTGCCAGCAGCCAAGAAACGGGGGCGAGATCCACTGAAGCTTTCTTT. Encoded protein: CASSQETGARSTEAFF.